This T cell receptor (beta chain) was retrieved from a study of T cells in tuberculosis. Looking at the study overall: A South African cohort included IGRA-negative adolescents, latently infected IGRA-positive adolescents and adults with active tuberculosis.

Germline V CDR1 and CDR2: SGHTS, YDEGEE. The CDR3 is 13 amino acids. V shed 2 bases, J shed 12 bases, and the junction held 8 bases outside the gene matches. TCRdb's copy holds only in-frame clones and misses some; the assay was immunoSEQ multiplex PCR. This table has around 35,000 clones, almost 95% appearing once. Study-wide results and caveats: Samples were chosen by availability of cryopreserved specimens. Active tuberculosis TCR-alpha repertoires lay closer to GMM-specific TCRs than IGRA-negative controls, suggesting clonal expansion.

With regard to this clone: Its antigen is not identified.

Sequenced sample: PBMCs. The receptor's source is a donor aged 5 to 30 with latent tuberculosis or without tuberculosis infection. Some clones in this sample may be carry-over from other donors' samples. The chain employs TRBV5-8 and TRBJ2-1; 7 nucleotides line up with TRBD1. The CDR3 loop is CASSLPDRVGQFF. For the CDR3, the DNA is TGTGCCAGCAGCTTACCTGACAGGGTCGGGCAGTTCTTC.